Presented here are 23 T cell receptor beta chains from one specimen sequenced in a study of blood T cell repertoires in COVID-19. TCRdb's copy holds only in-frame clones and misses some; the assay was immunoSEQ multiplex PCR. The table has about 410,000 clones, 86% seen once. Sequences were obtained from peripheral blood. Receptors originate from a woman in her 30s with active or convalescent COVID-19.

This clone was counted between two and nine times. The gene calls are TRBV19 and TRBJ1-1; D might be TRBD1 (6 bases). V gave up 5 bases and J gave up 0 bases, with 13 bases separating them. Germline V gene data show CDR1 as LNHDA and CDR2 as SQIVND (reference sequence). The CDR3 runs 15 residues. CDR3 region: CASSSARDMNTEAFF. The CDR3, as DNA: TGTGCCAGTAGTTCAGCCAGGGACATGAACACTGAAGCTTTCTTT.

This chain joins TRBV27 and TRBJ2-5, with 12 bases that match TRBD2. The germline V gene has CDR1 MNHEY and CDR2 SMNVEV (reference sequence). After removal of 6 bases from V and 3 bases from J, the junction contained 11 bases not matched to a gene. The CDR3 has 17 amino acids. CDR3 loop: CASSLLGLAGPKETQYF. The CDR3 bases are TGTGCCAGCAGCCTCCTCGGACTAGCGGGACCCAAAGAGACCCAGTACTTC.

The chain joins TRBV11-2 to TRBJ2-5; the match to TRBD2 covers 10 bases. The germline V gene encodes CDR1 SGHAT and CDR2 FQNNGV. Germline trimming cut 0 bases from V and 2 bases from J; bases unmatched to any gene: 6. The CDR3 extends over 17 amino acids. The CDR3 loop is CASSLEIAGGWQETQYF. As DNA, the CDR3 is TGTGCCAGCAGCTTAGAAATAGCGGGAGGATGGCAAGAGACCCAGTACTTC. Supplemented by reference TRBV11-2 and TRBJ2-5, the full variable domain reads EAGVAQSPRYKIIEKRQSVAFWCNPISGHATLYWYQQILGQGPKLLIQFQNNGVVDDSQLPKDRFSAERLKGVDSTLKIQPAKLEDSAVYLCASSLEIAGGWQETQYFGPGTRLLVL.

The J gene is TRBJ1-1, the V gene TRBV11-1, with 7 bases matching TRBD1. The length of the CDR3 is 15 residues. Trimming cost V 5 bases and J 0 bases; bases outside gene matches: 6. Looked up from germline, CDR1 is SGHAT and CDR2 is FQDESV (reference sequence). The CDR3 region is CASSTQGQLNTEAFF. The CDR3 nucleotides are TGTGCCAGCAGCACCCAGGGACAGTTGAACACTGAAGCTTTCTTT. The full variable domain, in which reference TRBV11-1 and TRBJ1-1 provide the parts outside the CDR3, is EAEVAQSPRYKITEKSQAVAFWCDPISGHATLYWYRQILGQGPELLVQFQDESVVDDSQLPKDRFSAERLKGVDSTLKIQPAELGDSAMYLCASSTQGQLNTEAFFGQGTRLTVV.

This CDR3 reads CASSLAGAISYEQYF. CDR3 nucleotides: TGTGCCAGCAGCTTAGCGGGAGCGATCTCCTACGAGCAGTACTTC. J is TRBJ2-7 and V is TRBV27, with TRBD2 matching 9 bases. V was pared by 6 bases and J by 0 bases, with 6 bases of the junction left unmatched. Germline-derived CDR1 and CDR2 are MNHEY and SMNVEV (reference sequence). The CDR3 consists of 15 residues.

This clone was seen a few times. The V call is TRBV18, the J call TRBJ1-1; no clear D gene. The germline CDR1 and CDR2 sequences are KGHSH and LQKENI. The CDR3 spans 12 residues. Trimming removed 2 bases at V and 4 bases at J, with 5 bases between. This CDR3 is CASSPSVTEAFF. CDR3 nucleotide sequence: TGTGCCAGCTCACCATCTGTCACTGAAGCTTTCTTT.

The V and J genes are TRBV5-6 and TRBJ2-7; D possibly corresponds to TRBD1 (6 bases). The CDR3 loop spans 15 amino acids. V lost 4 bases to trimming and J lost 0 bases, with 14 bases between them. Germline CDR1 reads SGHDT; CDR2 reads YYEEEE. For the CDR3, the DNA is TGTGCCAGCAGCCCCGGGACACCGAGCTCCTACGAGCAGTACTTC. This encodes CASSPGTPSSYEQYF.

The chain carries TRBV14 and TRBJ2-2, with no clear D. Germline assignment: CDR1 SGHDN and CDR2 FVKESK. The V end lost 1 base, the J end lost 0 bases, and 6 bases lay between the germline ends. The length of the CDR3 is 15 residues. CDR3 nucleotides: TGTGCCAGCAGCCAAGTCTACGCGAACACCGGGGAGCTGTTTTTT. This encodes CASSQVYANTGELFF.

The V and J genes are TRBV24-1 and TRBJ2-5, with TRBD2 matching 7 bases. The CDR3 is 15 amino acids. With V trimmed by 0 bases and J by 3 bases, 3 bases remained unmatched. Germline V gene data show CDR1 as KGHDR and CDR2 as SFDVKD. The DNA for the CDR3 is TGTGCCACCAGTGATTTGAAGGGAGGGGAAGAGACCCAGTACTTC. This codes for CATSDLKGGEETQYF.

In the case of this clone: The junction shows a germline mismatch at one end, possibly a read error. The chain couples TRBV11-2 to TRBJ2-1; weak D call: TRBD2 (5 bases). There are 16 residues in the CDR3. Germline CDR1 is SGHAT and CDR2 is FQNNGV. CDR3 residues: CASSLGGPVSHNEQFF. CDR3 coding DNA: TGTGCCAGCAGCTTAGGCGGGCCCGTCTCCCACAATGAGCAGTTCTTC.

V is TRBV27 and J is TRBJ2-7, with D possibly being TRBD1 (6 bases). This CDR3 comprises 13 residues. Germline V gene lookup returns CDR1 MNHEY and CDR2 SMNVEV (reference sequence). Trimming stripped 6 bases from V and 3 bases from J, with 12 bases between. CDR3 residues: CASSKRTDYEQYF. The CDR3 DNA is TGTGCCAGCAGCAAGAGGACAGACTACGAGCAGTACTTC.

This chain uses TRBV19 with TRBJ2-7, with a weak D call TRBD2 (5 bases). The CDR3 loop spans 15 amino acids. The V end was cut by 3 bases, the J end by 0 bases, with 12 bases between. Germline values: CDR1 LNHDA, CDR2 SQIVND (reference sequence). The CDR3 DNA sequence: TGTGCCAGTAGTATCGGGGAAGGCGGCTCCTACGAGCAGTACTTC. This codes for CASSIGEGGSYEQYF.

The J gene is TRBJ2-3, the V gene TRBV2; TRBD1 agrees at 7 bases. The V and J ends lost 4 bases and 0 bases, in that order; junction bases with no gene match: 7. The CDR3 is 16 amino acids. Germline-derived CDR1 and CDR2 are SNHLY and FYNNEI. This CDR3 is CASSVGTDSSTDTQYF. The CDR3 DNA is TGTGCCAGCAGTGTGGGGACAGACTCTAGCACAGATACGCAGTATTTT.

V is TRBV21-1 and J is TRBJ1-6; TRBD1 is the table's D call, not checked against the DNA. TRBV21-1 is described as a pseudogene. The CDR3 covers 13 residues. CDR3 loop: CASSEEQDLPLHF. The CDR3 coding sequence is TGTGCCAGCAGCGAGGAACAGGACCTACCCCTCCACTTT.

This chain joins TRBV13 and TRBJ1-1; 12 positions agree with TRBD1. Per the germline V gene, CDR1 is PRHDT and CDR2 is FYEKMQ (reference sequence). J was trimmed by 7 bases and V by 3 bases; bases with no gene match: 3. CDR3 length: 14 residues. The CDR3 sequence is CASSLGQGAGEAFF. The CDR3 DNA reads TGTGCCAGCAGCTTGGGACAGGGGGCCGGTGAAGCTTTCTTT.

DNA for the CDR3: TGCGCCAGCAGCTTTAGGACAGACAACACCGGGGAGCTGTTTTTT. This sequence encodes CASSFRTDNTGELFF. The chain has TRBV5-1 and TRBJ2-2; D may be TRBD1 (6 bases). V lost 2 bases and J lost 2, with 10 bases in between. Germline lookup yields CDR1 SGHRS and CDR2 YFSETQ. This CDR3 has 15 amino acids.

CDR3 sequence reads: CASRAGTLIPYEQYF. CDR3 sequence (DNA): TGTGCCAGCAGGGCCGGGACTTTAATCCCCTACGAGCAGTACTTC. The rearrangement links TRBV6-5 to TRBJ2-7; TRBD2 is a possible D gene (6 bases). Germline V gene sequence: CDR1 MNHEY, CDR2 SVGAGI. The CDR3 loop spans 15 amino acids. Trimming shortened V by 6 bases and J by 2 bases, and 17 bases separated the two germline ends.

This clone came up once. J is TRBJ2-2 and V is TRBV11-3; the D is unclear. This CDR3 is built from 12 residues. Germline V gene lookup returns CDR1 SGHNT and CDR2 YENEEA. The V and J ends lost 5 bases and 8 bases respectively, with 9 bases between them. The CDR3 DNA reads as TGTGCCAGCAGCCTCAGTGAAGGGGAGCTGTTTTTT. Residues: CASSLSEGELFF.

The chain carries TRBV7-2 and TRBJ2-4; TRBD2 matches at 13 bases. The CDR3 is made up of 17 amino acids. With V trimmed by 4 bases and J by 6 bases, 9 bases remained unmatched. Germline V gives CDR1 SGHTA, CDR2 FQGNSA. CDR3 coding DNA: TGTGCCAGCAGCTCAACCCCGGGACTAGCGGGAAGAAACATTCAGTACTTC. Amino acids: CASSSTPGLAGRNIQYF.

This rearrangement joins TRBV2 to TRBJ1-4, with 9 bases aligning to TRBD1. The CDR3 spans 18 residues. Germline V gene sequence: CDR1 SNHLY, CDR2 FYNNEI. The junction had 16 bases not matched to a gene; V was cut back by 4 bases and J by 7 bases. CDR3 residues: CASSVVYGGQGFGEKLFF. The CDR3 DNA sequence: TGTGCCAGCAGTGTCGTTTATGGGGGACAGGGTTTTGGTGAAAAACTGTTTTTT.

J is TRBJ1-2 and V is TRBV4-1; D gene unclear. CDR1 and CDR2 from the germline V gene are MGHRA and YSYEKL. The CDR3 runs 15 residues. Deletions cut 0 bases from V and 4 bases from J, with 12 bases between. The CDR3 region is CASSQDASKAYGYTF. CDR3 nucleotide sequence: TGCGCCAGCAGCCAAGATGCCTCCAAAGCCTATGGCTACACCTTC.

The chain carries TRBV25-1 and TRBJ2-5; 7 bases match TRBD2. Trimming took 2 bases from V and 4 from J; bases not matched to a gene: 7. The CDR3 contains 15 residues. CDR1 and CDR2 (germline): MGHDK, SYGVNS. The CDR3 DNA sequence: TGTGCCAGCAGTGAAGCAGGCGGGAGACGAGAGACCCAGTACTTC. Its protein is CASSEAGGRRETQYF.

This clone was observed a single time. The chain combines TRBV29-1 with TRBJ1-1; tentative D call: TRBD1 (5 bases). CDR1 SQVTM and CDR2 ANQGSEA come from the germline V gene. The CDR3 length is 14 residues. V was clipped by 6 bases and J by 4 bases, with 18 bases between them. The CDR3 spells CSVAGGGRGTEAFF. DNA of the CDR3: TGCAGCGTGGCGGGCGGGGGACGTGGCACTGAAGCTTTCTTT.